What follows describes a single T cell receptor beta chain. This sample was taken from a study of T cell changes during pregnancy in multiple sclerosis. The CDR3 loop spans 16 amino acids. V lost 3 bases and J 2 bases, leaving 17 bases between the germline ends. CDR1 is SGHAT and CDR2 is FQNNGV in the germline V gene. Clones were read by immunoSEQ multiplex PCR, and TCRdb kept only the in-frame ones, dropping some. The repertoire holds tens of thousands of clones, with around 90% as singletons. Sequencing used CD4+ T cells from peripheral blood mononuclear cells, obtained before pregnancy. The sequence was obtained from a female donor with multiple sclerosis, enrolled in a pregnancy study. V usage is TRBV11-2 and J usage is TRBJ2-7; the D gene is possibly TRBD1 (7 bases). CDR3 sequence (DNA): TGTGCCAGCAGCTTCGGTCGGGACAGACTAGCCTACGAGCAGTACTTC. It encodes CASSFGRDRLAYEQYF. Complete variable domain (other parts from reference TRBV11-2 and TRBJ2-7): EAGVAQSPRYKIIEKRQSVAFWCNPISGHATLYWYQQILGQGPKLLIQFQNNGVVDDSQLPKDRFSAERLKGVDSTLKIQPAKLEDSAVYLCASSFGRDRLAYEQYFGPGTRLTVT.